This T cell receptor beta chain was identified during a study of blood T cell repertoires in COVID-19. Overall study: Nucleic acid was either cDNA or gDNA, and it came from T cells, B-cell-depleted T cells, or PBMCs.

The length of the CDR3 is 13 residues. Trimming left V 3 bases short and J 5 bases short, with 10 bases between. From germline, CDR1 is SGDLS and CDR2 YYNGEE. Produced via immunoSEQ multiplex PCR; TCRdb's table is partial and in-frame only. The repertoire has about 74,000 clones, roughly nine tenths of them found once; the top ten carry over 1.2%. The sample holds one count of this clone. Source material: peripheral blood. This TCR derives from a man aged 50 to 59 with acute or convalescent COVID-19. This chain joins TRBV9 and TRBJ2-3, with D possibly being TRBD1 (6 bases). The CDR3: CASSDLQGDTQYF. The CDR3 nucleotides read TGTGCCAGCAGCGACCTACAGGGAGATACGCAGTATTTT. The full variable domain, completed using reference TRBV9 and TRBJ2-3, is DSGVTQTPKHLITATGQRVTLRCSPRSGDLSVYWYQQSLDQGLQFLIQYYNGEERAKGNILERFSAQQFPDLHSELNLSSLELGDSALYFCASSDLQGDTQYFGPGTRLTVL.